This is a list of T cell receptor beta chains from one sample in a study of blood T cell repertoires in COVID-19. Repertoires were generated with immunoSEQ multiplex PCR, while TCRdb's copy carries only in-frame clones and drops some. The data hold 130,000 to 150,000 clones, with roughly 80% observed a single time. Sample: PBMCs or T cells enriched from blood (not recorded which). These receptors came from a man in his fifties who had recovered from COVID-19. The CDR3 runs from the conserved cysteine through the conserved F or W. The order of the fields is CDR3 protein, CDR3 DNA, D gene, clone size, V gene, J gene. The D gene is left open where the match is weak. The size entry is marked missing in some rows and otherwise reads once, few, many or a size class.

CASSYDREPQYF	TGTGCCAGCAGTTACGACAGGGAGCCCCAGTACTTC	TRBD1	.	TRBV12-3/TRBV12-4	TRBJ2-5
CASSEAGRASSGNTIYF	TGTGCCAGCAGTGAAGCGGGCAGGGCCAGCTCTGGAAACACCATATATTTT	.	.	TRBV6-1	TRBJ1-3
CASSIGVSLTQETQYF	TGTGCCAGTAGTATCGGGGTCAGTTTGACGCAAGAGACCCAGTACTTC	.	.	TRBV19	TRBJ2-5
CASSVGSGTGVAEQYF	TGTGCCAGCAGCGTAGGATCCGGGACAGGGGTAGCCGAGCAGTACTTC	TRBD1	.	TRBV9	TRBJ2-7
CASSLGLITGELFF	TGTGCCAGTAGTCTCGGACTGATCACCGGGGAGCTGTTTTTT	.	.	TRBV19	TRBJ2-2
CASSYTGGTEAFF	TGTGCCAGCAGTTACACGGGGGGCACTGAAGCTTTCTTT	.	.	TRBV6-5	TRBJ1-1
CASSQLTGGAFF	TGTGCCAGCAGCCAATTAACAGGGGGAGCTTTCTTT	TRBD1	.	TRBV3-1/TRBV3-2	TRBJ1-1
CASSPSHRGVYYEQYF	TGTGCCAGCAGCCCTAGTCACAGGGGGGTTTACTACGAGCAGTACTTC	TRBD1	.	TRBV7-6	TRBJ2-7
CASSQGGRGIGGTEAFF	TGTGCCAGCAGCCAAGGTGGCAGGGGAATAGGGGGCACTGAAGCTTTCTTT	.	.	TRBV4-2	TRBJ1-1
CASSEGETGTYEQYF	TGTGCCAGCAGTGAAGGGGAGACAGGGACCTACGAGCAGTACTTC	TRBD1	.	TRBV2	TRBJ2-7
CASSLGGQGEPQHF	TGCGCCAGCAGCTTGGGGGGACAGGGAGAGCCCCAGCATTTT	TRBD1	.	TRBV5-1	TRBJ1-5
CASSLETGQGARNGYTF	TGTGCCAGCAGCTTGGAAACGGGACAGGGGGCGCGGAATGGCTACACCTTC	TRBD1	once	TRBV5-6	TRBJ1-2
CASSLAHTGELFF	TGTGCCAGCAGTTTGGCCCACACCGGGGAGCTGTTTTTT	.	.	TRBV27	TRBJ2-2
CSASTGTGNTEAFF	TGCAGCGCCTCAACCGGGACAGGGAACACTGAAGCTTTCTTT	TRBD1	.	TRBV29-1	TRBJ1-1
CASSFPPGVGEKLFF	TGTGCCAGCAGCTTTCCCCCAGGGGTGGGTGAAAAACTGTTTTTT	.	once	TRBV7-8	TRBJ1-4
CASSRGQNTGELFF	TGTGCCAGCAGCAGGGGACAGAACACCGGGGAGCTGTTTTTT	.	.	TRBV2	TRBJ2-2
CASRTECSGANVLTF	TGTGCCAGCAGGACAGAATGCTCTGGGGCCAACGTCCTGACTTTC	.	.	TRBV21-1	TRBJ2-6
CALPGGTRPGELFF	TGTGCCCTCCCAGGGGGGACCCGACCCGGGGAGCTGTTTTTT	.	few	TRBV7-9	TRBJ2-2
CASSPPQSTYGYTF	TGTGCCAGCAGTCCCCCGCAATCTACCTATGGCTACACCTTC	.	.	TRBV27	TRBJ1-2
CASSFNLGGNTDTQYF	TGTGCCAGCAGCTTCAACCTCGGGGGGAACACAGATACGCAGTATTTT	TRBD2	.	TRBV5-6	TRBJ2-3
CASSARQGTRAFF	TGTGCCAGCAGTGCCCGTCAGGGAACTCGAGCTTTCTTT	.	.	TRBV12-3/TRBV12-4	TRBJ1-1
CASSRDSGLNGYTF	TGTGCCAGCAGCCGGGACAGCGGACTAAATGGCTACACCTTC	TRBD1	once	TRBV7-9	TRBJ1-2
CASSPGFRGQETQYF	TGTGCCAGCAGCCCCGGGTTTAGGGGCCAAGAGACCCAGTACTTC	.	once	TRBV7-3	TRBJ2-5
CASSYSPGAGANVLTF	TGTGCCAGCAGTTACTCCCCCGGGGCTGGGGCCAACGTCCTGACTTTC	.	.	TRBV6-5	TRBJ2-6
CAWGLRGNTEAFF	TGTGCCTGGGGGCTCCGGGGGAACACTGAAGCTTTCTTT	.	.	TRBV30	TRBJ1-1
CASSKAGPLNSPLHF	TGTGCCAGCAGCAAAGCTGGGCCGCTTAATTCACCCCTCCACTTT	.	.	TRBV21-1	TRBJ1-6
CASSLAVAGGSVELFF	TGTGCCAGCAGCTTAGCGGTCGCGGGGGGATCCGTGGAGCTGTTTTTT	TRBD2	few	TRBV7-2	TRBJ2-2
CASSRLGGGAYHEQFF	TGTGCCAGCAGCCGGTTGGGCGGGGGGGCATATCATGAGCAGTTCTTC	TRBD2	once	TRBV3-1/TRBV3-2	TRBJ2-1
CASSFAGGRYEQYF	TGTGCCAGCAGTTTTGCGGGGGGCCGCTACGAGCAGTACTTC	TRBD2	.	TRBV6-2/TRBV6-3	TRBJ2-7
CASSIDSSGGASTDTQYF	TGTGCCAGCTCAATTGATTCTAGCGGGGGGGCCAGCACAGATACGCAGTATTTT	TRBD2	.	TRBV18	TRBJ2-3
CASSQRLQRLSVEAFF	TGTGCCAGCAGCCAGCGCCTACAGCGACTATCTGTTGAAGCTTTCTTT	.	once	TRBV16	TRBJ1-1
CASSPGTSLVETQYF	TGTGCCAGCAGCCCAGGGACTAGCCTAGTAGAGACCCAGTACTTC	TRBD2	.	TRBV3-1/TRBV3-2	TRBJ2-5
CSVGGTEGFYEQYF	TGCAGCGTTGGGGGGACGGAGGGATTCTACGAGCAGTACTTC	.	few	TRBV29-1	TRBJ2-7
CASKSGLAGVTQYF	TGTGCCAGCAAATCCGGACTAGCGGGTGTTACGCAGTATTTT	TRBD2	.	TRBV14	TRBJ2-3
CASSFTGSGNTIYF	TGTGCCAGCAGCTTCACGGGCTCTGGAAACACCATATATTTT	.	.	TRBV7-9	TRBJ1-3
CASSLFGTEYEQYF	TGTGCCAGCAGTTTATTTGGGACAGAATACGAGCAGTACTTC	TRBD1	.	TRBV28	TRBJ2-7
CASSLATLSSYEQYF	TGTGCCAGCAGCTTAGCGACTCTTAGCTCCTACGAGCAGTACTTC	.	.	TRBV7-9	TRBJ2-7
CASSPRGTQGSYEQYF	TGTGCCAGCAGCCCGCGGGGCACCCAAGGCTCCTACGAGCAGTACTTC	.	.	TRBV13	TRBJ2-7
CASSQGTGPKNIQYF	TGTGCCAGCAGCCAGGGGACAGGGCCCAAAAACATTCAGTACTTC	TRBD1	.	TRBV3-1/TRBV3-2	TRBJ2-4
CATSRAGGADGNTIYF	TGTGCCACCAGCAGAGCAGGGGGCGCAGACGGAAACACCATATATTTT	TRBD1	once	TRBV15	TRBJ1-3
CASSLSGGLAQHF	TGTGCCAGCAGTTTGTCAGGGGGCTTAGCCCAGCATTTT	TRBD1	.	TRBV12-3/TRBV12-4	TRBJ1-5
CASSLERNEKLFF	TGTGCCAGCAGTTTAGAGAGGAATGAAAAACTGTTTTTT	.	.	TRBV27	TRBJ1-4
CASSIDQWAVDGYTF	TGTGCCAGTAGTATAGATCAGTGGGCTGTTGATGGCTACACCTTC	.	once	TRBV19	TRBJ1-2
CAWGQGMNTEAFF	TGTGCCTGGGGACAGGGGATGAACACTGAAGCTTTCTTT	TRBD1	.	TRBV30	TRBJ1-1
CASSLANRGSSPLHF	TGTGCCAGCAGCTTAGCGAACAGGGGGAGTTCACCCCTCCACTTT	TRBD1	.	TRBV7-2	TRBJ1-6
CASSLLGTGTGGTEAFF	TGTGCCAGCAGTTTACTAGGGACAGGGACCGGAGGGACTGAAGCTTTCTTT	TRBD1	.	TRBV27	TRBJ1-1
CASSHDGHSNQPQHF	TGTGCCAGCAGCCATGACGGACACAGCAATCAGCCCCAGCATTTT	.	few	TRBV3-1/TRBV3-2	TRBJ1-5
CASSPGARGEAFF	TGTGCCAGCAGCCCCGGGGCGCGGGGGGAAGCTTTCTTT	.	.	TRBV13	TRBJ1-1
CASSQDLGAGAREKLFF	TGCGCCAGCAGCCAAGATTTGGGGGCAGGGGCGCGTGAAAAACTGTTTTTT	.	once	TRBV4-1	TRBJ1-4
CATSGSPWSDQETQYF	TGTGCCACCAGTGGTTCCCCTTGGTCGGACCAAGAGACCCAGTACTTC	.	.	TRBV24-1	TRBJ2-5
CASQRGAGDQETQYF	TGTGCCAGCCAAAGGGGAGCGGGGGATCAAGAGACCCAGTACTTC	TRBD2	.	TRBV7-2	TRBJ2-5
CASSLNGNSYEQYF	TGCGCCAGCAGCTTGAACGGGAACTCCTACGAGCAGTACTTC	.	.	TRBV5-1	TRBJ2-7
CASSPLEGAISYEQYF	TGTGCCAGCTCACCCCTGGAGGGGGCGATCTCCTACGAGCAGTACTTC	.	.	TRBV18	TRBJ2-7
CASRTGQGERGYTF	TGTGCCAGCAGGACGGGACAGGGCGAGAGGGGCTACACCTTC	TRBD1	.	TRBV28	TRBJ1-2
CASSFLTEAFF	TGTGCCAGCAGTTTCCTGACTGAAGCTTTCTTT	.	.	TRBV28	TRBJ1-1
CASSLQGPYNEQFF	TGCGCCAGCAGCTTGCAGGGGCCATACAATGAGCAGTTCTTC	.	.	TRBV5-1	TRBJ2-1